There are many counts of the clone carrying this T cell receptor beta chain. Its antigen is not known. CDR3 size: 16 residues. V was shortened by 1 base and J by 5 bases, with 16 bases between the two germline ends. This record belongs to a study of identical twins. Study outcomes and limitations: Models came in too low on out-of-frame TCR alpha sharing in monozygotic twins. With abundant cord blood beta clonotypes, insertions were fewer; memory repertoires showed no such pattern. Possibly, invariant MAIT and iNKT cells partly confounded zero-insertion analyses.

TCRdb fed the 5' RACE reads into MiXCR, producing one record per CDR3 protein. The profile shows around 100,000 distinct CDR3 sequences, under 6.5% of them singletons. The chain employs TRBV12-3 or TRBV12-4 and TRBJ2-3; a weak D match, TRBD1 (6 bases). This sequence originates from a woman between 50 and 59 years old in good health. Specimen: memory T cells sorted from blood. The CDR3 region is CASSLGGGVAKDTQYF. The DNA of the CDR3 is TGTGCCAGCAGTTTAGGAGGGGGAGTGGCCAAAGATACGCAGTATTTT.